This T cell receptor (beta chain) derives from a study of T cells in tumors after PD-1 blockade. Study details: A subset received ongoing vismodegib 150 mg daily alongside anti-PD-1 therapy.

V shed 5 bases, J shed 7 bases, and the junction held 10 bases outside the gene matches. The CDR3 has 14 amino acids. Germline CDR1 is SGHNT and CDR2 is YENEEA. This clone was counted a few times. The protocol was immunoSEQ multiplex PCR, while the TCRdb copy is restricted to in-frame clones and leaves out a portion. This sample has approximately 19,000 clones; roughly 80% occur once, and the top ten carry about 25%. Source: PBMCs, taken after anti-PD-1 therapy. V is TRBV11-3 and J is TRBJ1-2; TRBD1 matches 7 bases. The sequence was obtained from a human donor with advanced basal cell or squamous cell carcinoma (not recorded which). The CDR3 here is CASSQGGTVGGYTF. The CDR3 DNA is TGTGCCAGCAGCCAAGGCGGGACAGTCGGTGGCTACACCTTC.